The rows below give T cell receptor beta chains drawn from one sample of a study of cytotoxic CD8 clonotypes in ibrutinib-treated CLL. TCRdb's copy holds only in-frame clones and misses some; the assay was immunoSEQ multiplex PCR. The table has around 330,000 clones, about 61% seen once. The sample was PBMCs, taken after 36 months of ibrutinib treatment. Receptors originate from a human donor with chronic lymphocytic leukemia. CDR3s include the opening cysteine and the closing phenylalanine or tryptophan. A D gene is named only where the DNA matches it firmly. Size is omitted from some rows. Given values are once, few, many or a class for expanded clones.

v_gene	j_gene	abundance	d_gene	CDR3nt	CDR3aa
TRBV4-1	TRBJ1-4	once	-	TGCGCCAGCAGCCAATATACAGGACAGATCGTGGAAAAACTGTTTTTT	CASSQYTGQIVEKLFF
TRBV4-2	TRBJ2-7	-	-	TGTGCCAGCAGCCACTCCGGTGGACAGTCCTACTCCTACGAGCAGTACTTC	CASSHSGGQSYSYEQYF
TRBV4-1	TRBJ1-2	few	-	TGCGCCAGCAGCCCACAGGGATTCCCTGTCTACACCTTC	CASSPQGFPVYTF
TRBV4-3	TRBJ1-5	few	-	TGCGCCAGCAGCCAAGATGGAGATCAGCCCCAGCATTTT	CASSQDGDQPQHF
TRBV20-1	TRBJ1-6	-	-	-	CSARVGRGSPF
TRBV5-1	TRBJ1-1	-	TRBD1	TGCGCCAGCAGCAGGACAGGGGGCACTGAAGCTTTCTTT	CASSRTGGTEAFF
TRBV19	TRBJ1-1	-	-	TGTGCCAGTAGTACCCTCCATAGTTACACTGAAGCTTTCTTT	CASSTLHSYTEAFF
TRBV5-8	TRBJ2-3	few	-	TGTGCCAGCAGCTTACAAATAACAACGCAGTATTTT	CASSLQITTQYF
TRBV7-2	TRBJ2-7	-	TRBD1	TGTGCCAGCAGCTTAGTCGGACAGGGCTACGAGCAGTACTTC	CASSLVGQGYEQYF
TRBV7-2	TRBJ2-7	-	TRBD2	TGTGCCAGCAGCTTAGGATATAGCGGGACCTACGAGCAGTACTTC	CASSLGYSGTYEQYF
TRBV28	TRBJ2-3	few	-	TGTGCCAGCAGTCCCCCGGGGGCAGTGGGTACGCAGTATTTT	CASSPPGAVGTQYF
TRBV7-2	TRBJ2-5	-	-	TGTGCCAGGCCCGAGGCTAGCCAAGAGACCCAGTACTTC	CARPEASQETQYF
TRBV6-5	TRBJ2-7	-	TRBD1	TGTGCCAGCACTGAGTACAGGGGTAAATCCTACGAGCAGTACTTC	CASTEYRGKSYEQYF
TRBV9	TRBJ2-7	once	TRBD1	TGTGCCAGCAGCCCCGCTTATTGGGGCAGGGGGCCCTACGAGCAGTACTTC	CASSPAYWGRGPYEQYF
TRBV18	TRBJ2-3	few	-	TGTGCCAGCTCACCACCGGGCCTGGCAGATACGCAGTATTTT	CASSPPGLADTQYF
TRBV29-1	TRBJ2-3	-	TRBD1	TGCAGCGTGTGGGACAGCAGCACAGATACGCAGTATTTT	CSVWDSSTDTQYF
TRBV29-1	TRBJ1-1	-	-	TGCAGCGTCTCCGCGGGTAGGGCCACTGAAGCTTTCTTT	CSVSAGRATEAFF
TRBV9	TRBJ2-5	-	-	TGTGCCAGCAGCGCGGGCCGGATGATGGAGACCCAGTACTTC	CASSAGRMMETQYF
TRBV9	TRBJ1-5	-	-	TGTGCCAGCAGCGTAGGTGGGCAGGCACATCAGCCCCAGCATTTT	CASSVGGQAHQPQHF
TRBV4-1	TRBJ2-7	-	-	TGCGCCAGCAGTCGGGACTTCTGGGGCTACGAGCAGTACTTC	CASSRDFWGYEQYF
TRBV5-1	TRBJ1-1	-	-	TGCGCCAGCAGCTTAAGACAGATGACTGAAGCTTTCTTT	CASSLRQMTEAFF
TRBV10-3	TRBJ2-7	few	TRBD1	TGTGCCATCAGCCAGACAGGGTGGACTGGCGAGCAGTACTTC	CAISQTGWTGEQYF
TRBV7-2	TRBJ1-5	-	-	TGTGCCAGCAGCTTAGTGTCCACCGGCAATCAGCCCCAGCATTTT	CASSLVSTGNQPQHF
TRBV4-3	TRBJ2-7	-	-	TGCGCCAGCAGTCAAGAGGCTAGGGCCTACGAGCAGTACTTC	CASSQEARAYEQYF
TRBV7-2	TRBJ2-1	-	TRBD2	TGTGCCAGCAGCTCCGCCGGGACTAGACCCAGGGATGAGCAGTTCTTC	CASSSAGTRPRDEQFF
TRBV27	TRBJ2-7	-	-	TGTGCCAGCGGGGCCAAGAGCTCCTACGAGCAGTACTTC	CASGAKSSYEQYF
TRBV29-1	TRBJ2-4	-	-	TGCAGCGTTGAATCATTAGCCAAAAACATTCAGTACTTC	CSVESLAKNIQYF
TRBV7-3	TRBJ2-1	few	-	TGTGCCAGCAGCTTATCTCTCACCAATGAGCAGTTCTTC	CASSLSLTNEQFF
TRBV5-1	TRBJ2-7	-	-	TGCGCCAGCAGCTTGTGGCAGGGGTCCTCCGAGCAGTACTTC	CASSLWQGSSEQYF
TRBV23-1	TRBJ2-1	-	-	TGCGCCAGCAGTCAATCGAGGCCCCATGAGCAGTTCTTC	CASSQSRPHEQFF
TRBV4-2	TRBJ2-3	-	-	TGTGCCAGCAGCCAACGGGACGGCGCTCTGAATACGCAGTATTTT	CASSQRDGALNTQYF
TRBV28	TRBJ2-3	-	-	TGTGCCAGCAGTCTCAGGGGAGGAGGCACAGATACGCAGTATTTT	CASSLRGGGTDTQYF
TRBV11-2	TRBJ2-7	-	-	TGTGCCAGCAGCCCTGGAAAGTCGTACAGGGATTCCACCTACGAGCAGTACTTC	CASSPGKSYRDSTYEQYF
TRBV7-3	TRBJ2-1	-	-	TGTGCCAGCAGCTCTTACGGCGGCTACAATGAGCAGTTCTTC	CASSSYGGYNEQFF
TRBV29-1	TRBJ2-3	-	TRBD1	TGCAGCGTTGGTCAGGGGGCGCCCACAGATACGCAGTATTTT	CSVGQGAPTDTQYF
TRBV7-3	TRBJ2-2	few	-	TGTGCCAGCAGCCCGGGACGGAAGAACACCGGGGAGCTGTTTTTT	CASSPGRKNTGELFF
TRBV4-3	TRBJ2-3	-	TRBD2	TGCGCCAGCAGCCAAAAGGGGACGACTAGCGGGAGGGCTTCCGGGGATACGCAGTATTTT	CASSQKGTTSGRASGDTQYF
TRBV5-1	TRBJ2-7	once	TRBD2	TGCGCCAGCAGCTTGACCCTCGGACTAGCGGGAGGGCCGAGGTCCTACGAGCAGTACTTC	CASSLTLGLAGGPRSYEQYF
TRBV6-6	TRBJ2-7	-	-	TGTGCCAGCAGTTACCTCATGGGGGAGAGGGAGCAGTACTTC	CASSYLMGEREQYF
TRBV20-1	TRBJ2-7	-	-	TGCAGTGCCCGGCCCATTAACGAGCAGTACTTC	CSARPINEQYF
TRBV13	TRBJ2-7	-	-	TGTGCCAGCAGCTTTGGGCAGGGTAGGTACGAGCAGTACTTC	CASSFGQGRYEQYF
TRBV7-3	TRBJ2-2	-	TRBD2	TGTGCCAGCAGCTCTGGACTAGTCGGGGAGCTGTTTTTT	CASSSGLVGELFF
TRBV18	TRBJ2-2	-	-	TGTGCCAGCTCACCACGTCAACAGGGCTCTGGGGAGCTGTTTTTT	CASSPRQQGSGELFF
TRBV28	TRBJ1-4	-	-	TGTGCCAGCAGTTTAGGAAAGGTGGCACCCAGTTGGGGTGAAAAACTGTTTTTT	CASSLGKVAPSWGEKLFF
TRBV7-2	TRBJ2-5	-	-	TGTGCCAGCAGCCAGGGCCAGACCCAGTACTTC	CASSQGQTQYF
TRBV15	TRBJ2-1	-	TRBD2	TGTGCCACCCATGAGGACTACGCGGGAGGTTTGGGCTCCTACAATGAGCAGTTCTTC	CATHEDYAGGLGSYNEQFF
TRBV4-1	TRBJ1-5	-	TRBD1	TGCGCCAGCAGCCACAGGGACAGGGACCAGCCCCAGCATTTT	CASSHRDRDQPQHF
TRBV5-6	TRBJ2-3	-	TRBD2	TGTGCCAGCAGCTTGGTAGCGGGGGGGCATAGAAGCACAGATACGCAGTATTTT	CASSLVAGGHRSTDTQYF
TRBV6-5	TRBJ2-7	-	-	TGTGCCAGCAGTTCCCTATCCCGCCCGTACGAGCAGTACTTC	CASSSLSRPYEQYF
TRBV29-1	TRBJ2-5	few	-	TGCAGCGTTGCCCCCCCGGATCTGGGGGAGACCCAGTACTTC	CSVAPPDLGETQYF